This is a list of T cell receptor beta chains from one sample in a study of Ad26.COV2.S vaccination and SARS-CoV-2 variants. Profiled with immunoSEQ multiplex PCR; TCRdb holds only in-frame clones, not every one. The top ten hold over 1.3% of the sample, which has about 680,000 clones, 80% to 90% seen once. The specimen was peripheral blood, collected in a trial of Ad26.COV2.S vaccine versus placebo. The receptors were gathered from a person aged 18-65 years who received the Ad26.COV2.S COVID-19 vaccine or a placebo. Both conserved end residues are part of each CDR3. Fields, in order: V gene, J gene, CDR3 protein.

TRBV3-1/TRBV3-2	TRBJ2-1	CASSQVVAGIPNEQFF
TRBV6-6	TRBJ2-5	CASSQQGWETQYF
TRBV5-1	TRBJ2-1	CASRVQTYNEQFF
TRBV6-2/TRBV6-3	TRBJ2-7	CASSYSRPGSSF
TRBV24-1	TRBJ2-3	CATSDSPSGGPTDTQYF
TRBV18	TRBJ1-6	CASSPGTGVGSPLHF
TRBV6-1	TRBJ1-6	CASSEVMTATNSPLHF
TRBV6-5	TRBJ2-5	CASSRAGGETQYF
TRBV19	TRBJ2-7	CASSSTGTGGYYEQYF
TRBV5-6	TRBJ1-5	CASSFAVQGFYSNQPQHF
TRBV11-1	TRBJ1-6	CASSFGQGNSSPLHF
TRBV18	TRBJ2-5	CASSPRDSETQYF
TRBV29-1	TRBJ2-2	CSARDRGNTGELFF
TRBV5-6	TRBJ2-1	CASSSQGIEQFF
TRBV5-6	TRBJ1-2	CASRGSAGPQIKNGYTF
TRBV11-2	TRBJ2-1	CASSFGLAAYSEQFF
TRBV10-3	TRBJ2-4	CAISDQGTKNIQYF
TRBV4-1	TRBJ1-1	CASSQVGNTEAFF
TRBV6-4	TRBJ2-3	CASSDYGSTDTQYF
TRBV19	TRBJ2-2	CASSRAGGATGELFF
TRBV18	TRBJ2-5	CASSPETTGSQETQYF
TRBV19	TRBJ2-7	CASSIVAQGSYEQYF
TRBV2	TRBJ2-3	CASSESDLAVHTDTQYF
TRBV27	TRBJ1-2	CASSFGGNYGYTF
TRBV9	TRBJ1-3	CASSVGESGNTIYF
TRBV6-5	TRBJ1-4	CASSSTGRTGNEKLFF
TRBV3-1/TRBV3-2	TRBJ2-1	CASSQDGASGKQFF
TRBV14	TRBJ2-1	CASSHSTNEQFF
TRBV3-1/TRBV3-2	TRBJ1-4	CASSYPGIRNEKLFF
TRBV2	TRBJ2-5	CASSDGGGDTQYF
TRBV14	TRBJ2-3	CASSQERDSARGDTQYF
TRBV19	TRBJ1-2	CASSNPRSGFYGYTF
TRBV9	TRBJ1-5	CASSPTGRGQPQHF
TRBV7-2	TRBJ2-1	CASSLGGSYNEQFF
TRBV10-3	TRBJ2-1	CAIRDTGGLNNEQFF
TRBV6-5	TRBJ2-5	CASSRETGRGETQYF
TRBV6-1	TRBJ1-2	CASSEIIDRRIGVYGYTF
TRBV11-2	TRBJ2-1	CASSLTGYSYNEQFF
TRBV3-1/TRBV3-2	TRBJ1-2	CASSTPGQGAGGYTF
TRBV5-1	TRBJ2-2	CASSSLADPGELFF
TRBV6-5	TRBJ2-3	CASSYGLVPDTQYF
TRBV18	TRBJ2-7	CASSPGRGPSYEQYF
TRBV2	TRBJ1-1	CASSVQGGTEAFF
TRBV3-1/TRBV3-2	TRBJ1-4	CASSQWRGATNEKLFF
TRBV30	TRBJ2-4	CAWSVPTGIEGKNIQYF
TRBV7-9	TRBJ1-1	CASSPDTGQIPNTEAFF
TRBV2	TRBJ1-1	CASSELAAGNTEAFF
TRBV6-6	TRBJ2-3	CASSYPGDTQYF
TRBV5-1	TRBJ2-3	CASSLAGVRTDTQYF
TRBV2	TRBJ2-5	CASREYQETQYF
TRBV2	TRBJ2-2	CASSLGQVTGELFF
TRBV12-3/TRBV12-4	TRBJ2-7	CASSLTFPGGRDF